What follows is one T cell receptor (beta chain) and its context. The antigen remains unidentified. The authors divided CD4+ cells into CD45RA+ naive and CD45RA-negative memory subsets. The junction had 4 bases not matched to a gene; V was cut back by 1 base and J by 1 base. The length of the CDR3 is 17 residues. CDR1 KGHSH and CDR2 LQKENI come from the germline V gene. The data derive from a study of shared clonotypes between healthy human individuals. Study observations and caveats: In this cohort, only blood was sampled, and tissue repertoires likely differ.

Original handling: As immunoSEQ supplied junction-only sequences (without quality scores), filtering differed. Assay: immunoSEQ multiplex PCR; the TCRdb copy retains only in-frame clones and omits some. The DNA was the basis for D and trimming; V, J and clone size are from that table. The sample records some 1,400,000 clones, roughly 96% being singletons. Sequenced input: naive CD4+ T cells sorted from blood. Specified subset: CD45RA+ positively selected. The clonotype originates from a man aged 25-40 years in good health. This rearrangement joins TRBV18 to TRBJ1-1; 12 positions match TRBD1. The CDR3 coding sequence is TGTGCCAGCTCACCACTAGGGACAGGGGGCTCGAACACTGAAGCTTTCTTT. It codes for CASSPLGTGGSNTEAFF.